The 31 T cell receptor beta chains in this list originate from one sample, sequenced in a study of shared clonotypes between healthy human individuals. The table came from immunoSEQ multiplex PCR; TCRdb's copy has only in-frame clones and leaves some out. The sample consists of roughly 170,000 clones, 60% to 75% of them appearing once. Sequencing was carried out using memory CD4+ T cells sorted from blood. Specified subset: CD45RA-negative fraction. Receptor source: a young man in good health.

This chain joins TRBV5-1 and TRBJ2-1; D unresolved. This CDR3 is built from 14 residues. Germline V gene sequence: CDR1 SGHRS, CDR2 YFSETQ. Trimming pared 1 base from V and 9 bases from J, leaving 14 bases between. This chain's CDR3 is CASSLYVQESEQFF. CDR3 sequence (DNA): TGCGCCAGCAGCTTGTACGTCCAGGAGAGTGAGCAGTTCTTC.

CDR3 residues: CASSPPGLAGGAGGQYF. The CDR3 DNA reads as TGCGCCAGCAGCCCCCCGGGACTAGCGGGGGGGGCTGGAGGGCAGTACTTC. V gene TRBV5-1 combines with J gene TRBJ2-7; 16 bases map to TRBD2. Unmatched junction bases numbered 13, after V lost 4 bases and J lost 9 bases. Germline CDR1 and CDR2: SGHRS and YFSETQ. The CDR3 extends over 17 amino acids.

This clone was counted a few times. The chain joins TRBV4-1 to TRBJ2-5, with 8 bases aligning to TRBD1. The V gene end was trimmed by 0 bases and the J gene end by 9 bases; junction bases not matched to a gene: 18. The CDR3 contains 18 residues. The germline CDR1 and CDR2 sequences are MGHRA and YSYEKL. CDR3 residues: CASSQEGGGRGRRVAQYF. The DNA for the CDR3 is TGCGCCAGCAGCCAAGAGGGGGGAGGCAGGGGGCGCCGAGTGGCCCAGTACTTC.

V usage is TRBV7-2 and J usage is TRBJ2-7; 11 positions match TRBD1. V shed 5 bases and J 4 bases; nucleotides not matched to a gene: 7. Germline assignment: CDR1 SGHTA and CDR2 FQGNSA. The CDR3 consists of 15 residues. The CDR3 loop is CASSPPGQGDYEQYF. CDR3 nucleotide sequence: TGTGCCAGCAGCCCCCCGGGACAGGGGGATTACGAGCAGTACTTC.

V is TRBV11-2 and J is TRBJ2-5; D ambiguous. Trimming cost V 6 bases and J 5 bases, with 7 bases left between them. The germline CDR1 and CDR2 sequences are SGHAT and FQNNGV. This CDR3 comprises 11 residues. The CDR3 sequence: CASRKLETQYF. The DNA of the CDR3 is TGTGCCAGCAGGAAACTCGAGACCCAGTACTTC.

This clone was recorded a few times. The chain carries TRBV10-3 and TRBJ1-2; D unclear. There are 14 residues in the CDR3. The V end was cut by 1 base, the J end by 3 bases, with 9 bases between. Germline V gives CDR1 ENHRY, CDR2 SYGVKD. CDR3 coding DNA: TGTGCCATCAGTGAGTTGAGGAGTGACTATGGCTACACCTTC. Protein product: CAISELRSDYGYTF.

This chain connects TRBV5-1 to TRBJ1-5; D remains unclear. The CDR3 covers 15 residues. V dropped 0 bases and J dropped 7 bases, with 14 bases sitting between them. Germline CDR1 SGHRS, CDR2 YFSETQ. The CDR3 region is CASSLGDTSGQPQHF. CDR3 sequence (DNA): TGCGCCAGCAGCTTGGGAGACACTAGCGGACAGCCCCAGCATTTT.

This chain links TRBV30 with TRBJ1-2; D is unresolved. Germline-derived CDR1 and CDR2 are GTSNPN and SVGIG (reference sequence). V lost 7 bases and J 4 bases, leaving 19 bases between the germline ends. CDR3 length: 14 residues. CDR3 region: CASPGGAFSYGYTF. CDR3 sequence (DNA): TGTGCCTCCCCTGGAGGTGCGTTTAGCTATGGCTACACCTTC.

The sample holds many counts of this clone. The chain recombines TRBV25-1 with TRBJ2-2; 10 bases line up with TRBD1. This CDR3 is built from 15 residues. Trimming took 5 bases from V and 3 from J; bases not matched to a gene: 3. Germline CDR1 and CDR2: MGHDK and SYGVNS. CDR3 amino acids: CASSPGQGYTGELFF. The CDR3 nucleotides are TGTGCCAGCAGTCCGGGACAGGGGTACACCGGGGAGCTGTTTTTT.

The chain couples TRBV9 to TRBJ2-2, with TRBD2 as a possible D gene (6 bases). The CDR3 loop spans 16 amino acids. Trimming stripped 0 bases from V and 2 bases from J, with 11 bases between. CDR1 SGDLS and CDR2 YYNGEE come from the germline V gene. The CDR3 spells CASSVVAGPNTGELFF. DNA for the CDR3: TGTGCCAGCAGCGTAGTTGCGGGGCCTAACACCGGGGAGCTGTTTTTT. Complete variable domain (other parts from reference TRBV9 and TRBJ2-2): DSGVTQTPKHLITATGQRVTLRCSPRSGDLSVYWYQQSLDQGLQFLIQYYNGEERAKGNILERFSAQQFPDLHSELNLSSLELGDSALYFCASSVVAGPNTGELFFGEGSRLTVL.

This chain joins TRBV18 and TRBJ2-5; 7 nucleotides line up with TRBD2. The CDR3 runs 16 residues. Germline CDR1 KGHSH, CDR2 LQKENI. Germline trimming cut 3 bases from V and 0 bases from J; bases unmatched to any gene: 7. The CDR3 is CASSPLTSKNQETQYF. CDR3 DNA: TGTGCCAGCTCACCGCTGACTAGCAAAAACCAAGAGACCCAGTACTTC.

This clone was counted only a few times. CDR3 protein: CASSSPGQPQHF. The CDR3 coding sequence is TGTGCCAGCAGCTCCCCGGGGCAGCCCCAGCATTTT. The V call is TRBV5-4, the J call TRBJ1-5; D uncertain. Per the germline V gene, CDR1 is SGHNT and CDR2 is YYREEE (reference sequence). Trimming left V 3 bases short and J 7 bases short, with 8 bases between. The CDR3 is 12 residues long. The whole variable domain, filled in from reference TRBV5-4 and TRBJ1-5, reads ETGVTQSPTHLIKTRGQQVTLRCSSQSGHNTVSWYQQALGQGPQFIFQYYREEENGRGNFPPRFSGLQFPNYSSELNVNALELDDSALYLCASSSPGQPQHFGDGTRLSIL.

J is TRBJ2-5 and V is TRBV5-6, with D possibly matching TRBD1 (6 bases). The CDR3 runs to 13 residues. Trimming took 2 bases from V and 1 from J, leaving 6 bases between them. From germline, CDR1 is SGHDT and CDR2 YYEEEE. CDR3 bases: TGTGCCAGCAGCTTCAGGGGCCAAGAGACCCAGTACTTC. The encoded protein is CASSFRGQETQYF.

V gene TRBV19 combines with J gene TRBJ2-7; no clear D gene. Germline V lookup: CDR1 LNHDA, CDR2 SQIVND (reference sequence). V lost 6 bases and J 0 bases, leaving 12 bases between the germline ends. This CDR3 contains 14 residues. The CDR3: CASRAGESSYEQYF. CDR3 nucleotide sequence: TGTGCCAGTAGGGCAGGCGAAAGCTCCTACGAGCAGTACTTC.

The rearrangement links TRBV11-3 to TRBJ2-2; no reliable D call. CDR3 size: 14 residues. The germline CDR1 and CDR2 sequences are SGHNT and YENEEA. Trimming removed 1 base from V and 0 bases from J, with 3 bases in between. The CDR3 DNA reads TGTGCCAGCAGCTTAGCCCCGAACACCGGGGAGCTGTTTTTT. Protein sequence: CASSLAPNTGELFF.

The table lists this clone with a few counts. The CDR3 region has the DNA TGTGCCAGCAGTCACCAAGAGACCCAGTACTTC. It encodes CASSHQETQYF. J is TRBJ2-5 and V is TRBV25-1; D uncertain. The V gene's germline CDR1 is MGHDK and CDR2 SYGVNS. V lost 5 bases and J lost 0, with 1 base in between. The CDR3 has 11 residues.

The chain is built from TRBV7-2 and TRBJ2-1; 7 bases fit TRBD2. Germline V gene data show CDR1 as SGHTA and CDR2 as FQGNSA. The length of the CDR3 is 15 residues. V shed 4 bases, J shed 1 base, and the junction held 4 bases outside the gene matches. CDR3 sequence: CASSSAGESYNEQFF. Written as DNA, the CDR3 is TGTGCCAGCAGCTCCGCGGGAGAGTCCTACAATGAGCAGTTCTTC.

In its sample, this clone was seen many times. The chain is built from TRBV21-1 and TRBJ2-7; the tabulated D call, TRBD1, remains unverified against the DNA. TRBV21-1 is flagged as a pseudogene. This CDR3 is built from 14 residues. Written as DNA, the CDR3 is TGTGCCAGCAGCGGGCATGCAGCCCCCTACGAGCAGTACTTC. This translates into CASSGHAAPYEQYF.

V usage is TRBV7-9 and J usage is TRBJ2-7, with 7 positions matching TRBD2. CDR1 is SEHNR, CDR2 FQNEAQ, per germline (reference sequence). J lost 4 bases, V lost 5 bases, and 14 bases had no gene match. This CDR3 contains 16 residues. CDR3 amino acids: CASSPYFGRELYEQYF. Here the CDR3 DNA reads TGTGCCAGCAGCCCCTACTTTGGGCGGGAGCTGTACGAGCAGTACTTC.

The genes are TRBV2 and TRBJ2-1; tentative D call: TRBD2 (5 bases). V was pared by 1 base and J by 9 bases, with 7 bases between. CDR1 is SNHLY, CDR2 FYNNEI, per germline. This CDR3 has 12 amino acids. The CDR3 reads CASSEGEGEQFF. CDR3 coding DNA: TGTGCCAGCAGTGAAGGTGAGGGTGAGCAGTTCTTC.

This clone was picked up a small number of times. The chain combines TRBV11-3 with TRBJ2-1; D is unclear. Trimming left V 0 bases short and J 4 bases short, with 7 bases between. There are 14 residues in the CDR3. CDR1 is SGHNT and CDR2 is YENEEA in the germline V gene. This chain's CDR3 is CASSLDIGYNEQFF. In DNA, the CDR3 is TGTGCCAGCAGCTTAGATATTGGTTACAATGAGCAGTTCTTC.

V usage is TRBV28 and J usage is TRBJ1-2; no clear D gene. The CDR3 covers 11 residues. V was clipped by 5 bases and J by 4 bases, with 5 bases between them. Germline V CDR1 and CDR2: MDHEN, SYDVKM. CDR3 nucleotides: TGTGCCAGCAGTCGGAGCTATGGCTACACCTTC. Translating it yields CASSRSYGYTF.

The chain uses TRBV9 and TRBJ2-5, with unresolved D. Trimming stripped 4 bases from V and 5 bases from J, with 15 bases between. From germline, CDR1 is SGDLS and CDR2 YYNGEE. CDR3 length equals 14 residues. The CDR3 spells CASSLHMGRETQYF. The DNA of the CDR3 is TGTGCCAGCAGCCTCCATATGGGTCGGGAGACCCAGTACTTC.

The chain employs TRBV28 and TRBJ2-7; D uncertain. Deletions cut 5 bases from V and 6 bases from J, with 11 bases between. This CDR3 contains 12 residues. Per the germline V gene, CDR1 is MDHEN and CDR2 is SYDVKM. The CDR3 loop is CASSPLGSEQYF. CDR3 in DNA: TGTGCCAGCAGTCCCCTAGGTTCCGAGCAGTACTTC.

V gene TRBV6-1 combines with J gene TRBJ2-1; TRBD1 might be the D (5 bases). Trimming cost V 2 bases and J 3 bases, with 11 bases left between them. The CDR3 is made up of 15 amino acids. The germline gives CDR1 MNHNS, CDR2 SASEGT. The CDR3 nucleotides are TGTGCCAGCAGTGAACGACAGCTAAACTACAATGAGCAGTTCTTC. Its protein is CASSERQLNYNEQFF.

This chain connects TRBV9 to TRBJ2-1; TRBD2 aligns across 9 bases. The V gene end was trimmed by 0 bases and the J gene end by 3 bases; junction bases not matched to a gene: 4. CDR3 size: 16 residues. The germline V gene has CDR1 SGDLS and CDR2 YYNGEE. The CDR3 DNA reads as TGTGCCAGCAGCGTAGGGACTAGCGACTACTACAATGAGCAGTTCTTC. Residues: CASSVGTSDYYNEQFF.

The DNA of the CDR3 is TGTGCCAGCAGTGTGCCCGTATTTCCTAGGCCCGATCAAGAGACCCAGTACTTC. This translates into CASSVPVFPRPDQETQYF. The chain uses TRBV6-1 and TRBJ2-5; D gene unclear. The germline CDR1 and CDR2 sequences are MNHNS and SASEGT. The CDR3 covers 18 residues. V lost 4 bases, J lost 2 bases, and 23 bases lay in between.

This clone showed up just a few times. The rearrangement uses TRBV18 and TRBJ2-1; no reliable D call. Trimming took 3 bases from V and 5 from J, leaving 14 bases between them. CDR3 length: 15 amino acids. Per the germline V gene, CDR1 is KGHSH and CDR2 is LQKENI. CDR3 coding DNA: TGTGCCAGCTCACCCTTTCGGTCCCGTGACAATGAGCAGTTCTTC. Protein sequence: CASSPFRSRDNEQFF.

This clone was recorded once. The CDR3: CASSQDTSGSNTGELFF. CDR3 coding DNA: TGTGCCAGCAGCCAAGATACTAGCGGATCGAACACCGGGGAGCTGTTTTTT. J is TRBJ2-2 and V is TRBV14; 8 nucleotides match TRBD2. From germline, CDR1 is SGHDN and CDR2 FVKESK. J gave up 0 bases and V 0 bases, and 3 bases lay outside the gene matches. The CDR3 extends over 17 amino acids.

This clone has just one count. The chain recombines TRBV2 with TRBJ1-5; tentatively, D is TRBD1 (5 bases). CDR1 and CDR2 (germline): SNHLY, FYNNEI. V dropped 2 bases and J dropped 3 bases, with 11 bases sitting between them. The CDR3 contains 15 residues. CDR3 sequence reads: CASSETVGPNQPQHF. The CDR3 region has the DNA TGTGCCAGCAGTGAAACCGTGGGACCCAATCAGCCCCAGCATTTT.

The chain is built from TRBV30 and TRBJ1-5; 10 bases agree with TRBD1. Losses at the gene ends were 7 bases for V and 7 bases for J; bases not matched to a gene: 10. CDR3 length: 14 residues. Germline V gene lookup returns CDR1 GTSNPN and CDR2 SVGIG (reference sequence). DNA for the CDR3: TGTGCCTCCGGGACAGGGGTAGAAACGCAGCCCCAGCATTTT. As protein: CASGTGVETQPQHF. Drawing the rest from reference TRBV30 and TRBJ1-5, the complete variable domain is SQTIHQWPATLVQPVGSPLSLECTVEGTSNPNLYWYRQAAGRGLQLLFYSVGIGQISSEVPQNLSASRPQDRQFILSSKKLLLSDSGFYLCASGTGVETQPQHFGDGTRLSIL.